The T cell receptor beta chain under discussion was sequenced for a study of blood T cell repertoires in COVID-19. At the level of the study: The study drew acute and convalescent COVID-19 samples from the United States, Italy and Spain. PBMCs, B-cell-depleted T cells, or T cells provided the cDNA or gDNA that made up the material.

About this clone: The sample contains more than one DNA sequence encoding this CDR3.

Trimming took 2 bases from V and 0 from J; bases not matched to a gene: 1. Germline CDR1 SNHLY, CDR2 FYNNEI. The CDR3 has 15 amino acids. The method was immunoSEQ multiplex PCR; TCRdb's version includes in-frame clones alone and lacks a portion of them. The table includes 150,000 to 200,000 clones, roughly nine tenths detected once. This sequence joins TRBV2 and TRBJ1-1, with 9 bases matching TRBD1. Sequencing input: peripheral blood. The source is a woman in her 70s with acute or convalescent COVID-19. The CDR3 loop reads CASSERDRVNTEAFF. CDR3 sequence (DNA): TGTGCCAGCAGTGAAAGGGACAGGGTGAACACTGAAGCTTTCTTT.